This T cell receptor (beta chain) appears in the sequencing data of a study of low-dose radiotherapy and immunotherapy resistance in tumors. Study context: A total of 6.5 Gy was given to Cohort 1 as 0.5 Gy per fraction every 2 weeks. 1 Gy per fraction was delivered to Cohort 2 every two weeks, for 13 Gy total over 26 weeks.

Described time point: before trial treatment. CDR1 is DFQATT, CDR2 SNEGSKA, per germline (reference sequence). Trimming cost V 1 base and J 3 bases, with 18 bases left between them. The CDR3 is 16 residues long. TRAV and TRBV primers primed cDNA for both TCRalpha and TCRbeta. TCR amplification ran 20 PCR cycles using constant-region and V-primer adapter primers. TCRdb processed the reads anew with MiXCR; each CDR3 protein has one entry. The data show tens of thousands of distinct CDR3 sequences, with about a third seen just once and around 10% held by the top ten. In this sample, this clonotype turned up a few times.

This chain links TRBV20-1 with TRBJ1-1; maybe TRBD1 (5 bases). The clonotype comes from a female donor with ovarian cancer. Sequencing used PBMCs, obtained before treatment. The CDR3 is CSARGGAAWEDTEAFF. CDR3 DNA: TGCAGTGCTAGAGGTGGGGCTGCCTGGGAGGACACTGAAGCTTTCTTT.